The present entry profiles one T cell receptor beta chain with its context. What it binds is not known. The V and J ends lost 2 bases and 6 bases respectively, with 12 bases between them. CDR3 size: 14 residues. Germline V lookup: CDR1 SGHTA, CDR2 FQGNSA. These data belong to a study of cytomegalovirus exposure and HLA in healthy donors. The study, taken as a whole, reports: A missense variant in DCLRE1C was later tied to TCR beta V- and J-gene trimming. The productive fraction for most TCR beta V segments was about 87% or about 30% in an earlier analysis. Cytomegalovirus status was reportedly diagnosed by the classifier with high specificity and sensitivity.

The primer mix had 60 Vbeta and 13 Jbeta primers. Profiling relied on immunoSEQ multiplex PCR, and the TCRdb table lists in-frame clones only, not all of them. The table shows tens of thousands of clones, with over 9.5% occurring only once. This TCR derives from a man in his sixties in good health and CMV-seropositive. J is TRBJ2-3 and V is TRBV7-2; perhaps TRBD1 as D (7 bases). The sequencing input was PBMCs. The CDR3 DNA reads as TGTGCCAGCAGCTTACCCCAGGGGGGCGATACGCAGTATTTT. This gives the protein CASSLPQGGDTQYF.